Sequencing of this T cell receptor beta chain was carried out in a study of blood T cell repertoires in COVID-19. This clone was detected a few times. The J segment lost 0 bases and the V segment lost 2 bases, leaving 9 bases of the junction unmatched. From germline, CDR1 is MNHEY and CDR2 SVGEGT. This CDR3 is 18 amino acids long. Data came from immunoSEQ multiplex PCR; TCRdb stores just in-frame clones and leaves some out. This table holds 160,000 or so clones, roughly 80% found once. The chain joins TRBV6-2 or TRBV6-3 to TRBJ1-5, with TRBD1 identical over 8 bases. The sequenced material came from peripheral blood. This TCR was recovered from a woman of 80 years or more with acute or convalescent COVID-19. The CDR3 nucleotides are TGTGCCAGCAGTTACGGGGGGGCAGGGGGCTATAGCAATCAGCCCCAGCATTTT. This gives the protein CASSYGGAGGYSNQPQHF.